This T cell receptor (beta chain) appears in the sequencing data of a study of blood T cell repertoires in COVID-19. In the study overall: Sites across the United States, Italy and Spain contributed samples from acute and convalescent COVID-19. PBMCs, B-cell-depleted T cells, or T cells provided the cDNA or gDNA that made up the material.

The CDR3 extends over 16 amino acids. Profiled with immunoSEQ multiplex PCR; TCRdb holds only in-frame clones, not every one. In the table there are over 70,000 clones, around three quarters of which are singletons. Input material: peripheral blood. The gene calls are TRBV21-1 and TRBJ2-2; the listed D gene, TRBD1, was not tested against the DNA. TRBV21-1 is flagged as a pseudogene. The TCR originated in a woman between 65 and 79 years old with acute or convalescent COVID-19. The CDR3 protein is CASSKELAANTGELFF. CDR3 in DNA: TGTGCCAGCAGCAAAGAATTGGCAGCGAACACCGGGGAGCTGTTTTTT.